These T cell receptor beta chains were read from a single sample in a study of shared clonotypes between healthy human individuals. Generated by immunoSEQ multiplex PCR, the TCRdb table keeps only in-frame clones and is missing some. The top ten clones hold roughly 1.8% of a sample with 700,000 or so clones, about 78% of them seen once. The sequenced material came from memory CD4+ T cells sorted from blood. The receptors come from a young woman in good health. Both conserved end residues are part of each CDR3. D genes are given only for firm matches. For some rows the clone size is stated as once, few or many, or as a class when expanded; others skip it.

>TRBV21-1|.|.|TRBJ2-7
CASSRRNSHEQYF
TGTGCCAGCAGCCGACGAAACTCCCACGAGCAGTACTTC
>TRBV6-5|few|.|TRBJ1-5
CASSYRGGLDAQHF
TGTGCCAGCAGTTATAGAGGCGGCTTAGACGCCCAGCATTTT
>TRBV2|.|TRBD2|TRBJ2-3
CASRERSSGSTDTQYF
TGTGCCAGCAGGGAGAGGTCTAGCGGGTCGACAGATACGCAGTATTTT
>TRBV28|.|.|TRBJ1-3
CASSNPQLVSNGNTIYF
TGTGCCAGCAGCAACCCTCAGCTTGTTAGCAACGGAAACACCATATATTTT
>TRBV29-1|few|.|TRBJ1-2
CSVVVGNYGYTF
TGCAGCGTTGTTGTGGGGAACTATGGCTACACCTTC
>TRBV19|.|TRBD1|TRBJ1-1
CASRGTASEAFF
TGCGCCAGTAGAGGGACAGCTTCTGAAGCTTTCTTT
>TRBV2|.|TRBD1|TRBJ1-1
CASNKGAATEAFF
TGTGCCAGCAATAAGGGGGCAGCCACTGAAGCTTTCTTT
>TRBV11-2|.|TRBD1|TRBJ1-1
CASSARALDRVKAFF
TGTGCCAGCAGCGCCAGGGCTCTTGACAGGGTAAAAGCTTTCTTT
>TRBV4-2|.|TRBD1|TRBJ1-3
CASSQVFPHRDRRNTIYF
TGTGCCAGCAGCCAAGTCTTCCCCCACCGGGACAGAAGAAACACCATATATTTT
>TRBV7-2|.|.|TRBJ1-4
CASSRDPSTTNEKLFF
TGTGCCAGCAGCCGGGACCCATCCACCACTAATGAAAAACTGTTTTTT
>TRBV18|.|TRBD2|TRBJ2-1
CASSLSGSSYNEQFF
TGTGCCAGCTCACTCAGCGGGAGCTCCTACAATGAGCAGTTCTTC
>TRBV19|.|.|TRBJ2-1
CASSSNRVLLDYNEQFF
TGTGCCAGTAGTTCGAACCGGGTCCTCCTAGATTACAATGAGCAGTTCTTC
>TRBV28|.|.|TRBJ2-1
CASSLSGSYNEQFF
TGTGCCAGCAGTTTATCTGGCTCCTACAATGAGCAGTTCTTC
>TRBV7-9|few|TRBD1|TRBJ2-2
CASSLWTGDAGELFF
TGTGCCAGCAGCTTGTGGACAGGGGATGCCGGGGAGCTGTTTTTT
>TRBV5-1|.|TRBD1|TRBJ1-4
CASSSGRRTGKSVEKLFF
TGCGCCAGCAGCTCCGGGAGGAGGACAGGGAAAAGCGTGGAAAAACTGTTTTTT
>TRBV28|.|TRBD2|TRBJ2-7
CASSLSTSGRRYEQYF
TGTGCCAGCAGTTTAAGTACTAGCGGGAGAAGGTACGAGCAGTACTTC
>TRBV18|few|.|TRBJ2-6
CASSRRGAGANVLTF
TGTGCCAGCTCACGCAGGGGGGCGGGGGCCAACGTCCTGACTTTC
>TRBV7-3|.|.|TRBJ2-7
CASSLIYTTYEQYF
TGTGCCAGCAGCTTAATATACACTACCTACGAGCAGTACTTC
>TRBV5-1|.|.|TRBJ2-7
CASSSSFIHEQYF
TGCGCCAGCAGTTCCTCTTTCATCCACGAGCAGTACTTC
>TRBV27|.|.|TRBJ2-7
CASSFMGRSEQYF
TGTGCCAGCAGTTTTATGGGGCGGAGCGAGCAGTACTTC
>TRBV10-1|once|TRBD2|TRBJ2-3
CASSEGAGEADTQYF
TGCGCCAGCAGTGAGGGAGCGGGAGAGGCAGATACGCAGTATTTT
>TRBV5-6|few|TRBD1|TRBJ1-1
CASSSVDRGGTEAFF
TGTGCCAGCAGCTCCGTAGACAGGGGTGGCACTGAAGCTTTCTTT
>TRBV5-1|few|.|TRBJ2-7
CASSDRTGSSYEQYF
TGCGCCAGCAGCGACAGGACGGGAAGCTCCTACGAGCAGTACTTC
>TRBV28|.|.|TRBJ2-5
CASSVDNQETQYF
TGTGCCAGCAGTGTTGATAACCAAGAGACCCAGTACTTC
>TRBV6-5|few|TRBD2|TRBJ2-2
CASSSRTSGNTGELFF
TGTGCCAGCAGTTCCCGGACTAGCGGAAACACCGGGGAGCTGTTTTTT
>TRBV7-2|once|.|TRBJ2-7
CASSFRENTPEQYF
TGTGCCAGCAGCTTCCGGGAAAACACTCCCGAGCAGTACTTC
>TRBV7-7|.|.|TRBJ2-5
CASSLVGGGGGETQYF
TGTGCCAGCAGCTTAGTTGGCGGCGGAGGGGGGGAGACCCAGTACTTC
>TRBV5-5|.|.|TRBJ2-3
CASRRTSTDTQYF
TGTGCCAGCAGAAGGACGAGCACAGATACGCAGTATTTT
>TRBV10-1|.|.|TRBJ2-7
CASSEAPEPYEQYF
TGCGCCAGCAGTGAAGCCCCCGAACCCTACGAGCAGTACTTC
>TRBV2|.|.|TRBJ1-5
CASRRAGDHSNQPQHF
TGTGCCAGCAGGCGGGCAGGGGACCATAGCAATCAGCCCCAGCATTTT
>TRBV5-4|few|.|TRBJ1-5
CASSLGAGQPQHF
TGTGCCAGCAGCTTGGGGGCCGGTCAGCCCCAGCATTTT
>TRBV11-2|.|TRBD1|TRBJ2-3
CASSRMQSTGSTDTQYF
TGTGCCAGCAGCCGAATGCAATCGACAGGGAGCACAGATACGCAGTATTTT
>TRBV7-9|.|.|TRBJ2-7
CASSQGRVLNEQYF
TGTGCCAGCAGCCAAGGTCGGGTTCTAAACGAGCAGTACTTC
>TRBV6-8|.|TRBD1|TRBJ1-5
CASSPGQAGRGHQPQHF
TGTGCCAGCAGCCCTGGACAGGCGGGACGGGGTCATCAGCCCCAGCATTTT
>TRBV6-5|.|TRBD2|TRBJ2-3
CASRPSGRGGDTQYF
TGTGCCAGCAGGCCTAGCGGGAGGGGGGGAGATACGCAGTATTTT
>TRBV28|.|.|TRBJ1-2
CASSLQGNYGYTF
TGTGCCAGCAGTTTGCAGGGGAACTATGGCTACACCTTC
>TRBV7-9|.|.|TRBJ1-3
CASSLALGNTIYF
TGTGCCAGCAGCTTAGCCCTAGGAAACACCATATATTTT